These 22 T cell receptor beta chains were all obtained from the same sample, sequenced in a study of CD8+ T cells in alopecia areata. Extracted RNA was reverse transcribed, and the resulting cDNA served as sequencing template. This table comes from immunoSEQ multiplex PCR, and its TCRdb copy is limited to in-frame clones, with some not included. The sample contains approximately 30,000 clones, approximately 52% of which appear only once. Sequenced sample: NKG2D-high CD8+ T cells sorted from blood. The receptors stem from a human donor with alopecia areata.

This clone was observed a handful of times. This chain joins TRBV7-8 and TRBJ1-1, with D uncertain. Germline lookup yields CDR1 SGHVS and CDR2 FQNEAQ. Between the trimmed V and J ends, which lost 2 bases and 8 bases, there was a span of 12 bases. The CDR3 is 13 amino acids. This CDR3 is CASSLRAVGEAFF. Written as DNA, the CDR3 is TGTGCCAGCAGCTTAAGGGCGGTCGGGGAAGCTTTCTTT.

J is TRBJ2-7 and V is TRBV27, with D unclear. The CDR3 contains 13 residues. The V and J ends lost 5 bases and 6 bases respectively, with 14 bases between them. Germline assignment: CDR1 MNHEY and CDR2 SMNVEV (reference sequence). The CDR3 DNA reads TGTGCCAGCAGTCTGGGCGGCGACTCCGAGCAGTACTTC. This codes for CASSLGGDSEQYF.

The chain joins TRBV27 to TRBJ2-5, with D possibly being TRBD1 or TRBD2 (5 bases each). Per the germline V gene, CDR1 is MNHEY and CDR2 is SMNVEV (reference sequence). CDR3 length: 14 residues. Trimming pared 4 bases from V and 2 bases from J, leaving 11 bases between. The CDR3: CASSYGTEQETQYF. For the CDR3, the DNA is TGTGCCAGCAGTTACGGGACGGAACAAGAGACCCAGTACTTC.

The chain links TRBV7-3 to TRBJ2-3; D ambiguous. Germline V gene lookup returns CDR1 SGHTA and CDR2 FQGTGA. The V and J ends lost 2 bases and 0 bases respectively, with 6 bases between them. This CDR3 is built from 14 residues. The CDR3 DNA reads TGTGCCAGCAGCTTAGACCTGAGCACAGATACGCAGTATTTT. This translates into CASSLDLSTDTQYF.

The CDR3 nucleotides are TGCGCCAGCAGCCAAGGCGGGACTGCGTACAATGAGCAGTTCTTC. Amino acid sequence: CASSQGGTAYNEQFF. The V gene is TRBV4-1, the J gene TRBJ2-1; D might be TRBD2 (6 bases). V gave up 1 base and J gave up 4 bases, with 11 bases separating them. Germline values: CDR1 MGHRA, CDR2 YSYEKL. The CDR3 loop spans 15 amino acids.

This chain connects TRBV27 to TRBJ2-1; D tentatively reads TRBD1 or TRBD2 (6 bases each). The germline CDR1 and CDR2 sequences are MNHEY and SMNVEV (reference sequence). V was shortened by 6 bases and J by 0 bases, with 9 bases between the two germline ends. This CDR3 has 14 amino acids. The DNA of the CDR3 is TGTGCCAGCAGGGAGGGGGGCTCCTACAATGAGCAGTTCTTC. This sequence encodes CASREGGSYNEQFF.

V usage is TRBV9 and J usage is TRBJ2-7; a possible D gene is TRBD2 (6 bases). The CDR3 is 14 amino acids. The V gene's germline CDR1 is SGDLS and CDR2 YYNGEE. V lost 2 bases to trimming and J lost 6 bases, with 15 bases between them. The CDR3 loop reads CASSVGTGSGEQYF. CDR3 nucleotide sequence: TGTGCCAGCAGCGTGGGGACTGGCTCTGGCGAGCAGTACTTC.

This clone was seen a few times. The chain employs TRBV19 and TRBJ2-1, with D perhaps TRBD1 (6 bases). The V gene lost 1 base and the J gene lost 4 bases, with 8 bases spanning the gap. CDR3 size: 14 residues. Per germline, CDR1 LNHDA and CDR2 SQIVND (reference sequence). CDR3 DNA: TGTGCCAGTAGTATAGGAGGGACATACAATGAGCAGTTCTTC. This codes for CASSIGGTYNEQFF.

This chain joins TRBV27 and TRBJ2-1, with 7 bases matching TRBD2. The CDR3 is made up of 14 amino acids. In germline, CDR1 is MNHEY, CDR2 SMNVEV (reference sequence). The V gene end was trimmed by 8 bases and the J gene end by 9 bases; junction bases not matched to a gene: 13. In DNA, the CDR3 is TGTGCCAGCTCAGTCGGACTAGGCTTCGGTGAGCAGTTCTTC. As protein: CASSVGLGFGEQFF.

CDR3 amino acids: CATSGDTFDTQYF. Written as DNA, the CDR3 is TGTGCCACCAGCGGGGATACATTTGATACGCAGTATTTT. The chain carries TRBV15 and TRBJ2-3; D is unresolved. This CDR3 is 13 amino acids long. Trimming took off 5 bases at V and 6 bases at J, with 12 bases between the two ends. CDR1 and CDR2 from the germline V gene are LNHNV and YYDKDF (reference sequence).

Details on this clone: A read error may account for a junction end that differs from germline. CDR3 region: CAGSPRNTEAFF. CDR3 nucleotides: TGTGCCGGCAGCCCCCGGAACACTGAAGCTTTCTTT. The rearrangement links TRBV7-9 to TRBJ1-1; D gene uncertain. The CDR3 totals 12 residues. Per germline, CDR1 SEHNR and CDR2 FQNEAQ (reference sequence).

V is TRBV7-9 and J is TRBJ2-5; possibly TRBD1 or TRBD2 for D (6 bases each). The assigned J gene may be wrong: the sequence end matches TRBJ2-7 better. This CDR3 contains 15 residues. The V gene's germline CDR1 is SEHNR and CDR2 FQNEAQ (reference sequence). The CDR3 DNA follows: TGTGCCAGCAGCCCACGAACAGGGCGGGGCTACGAGCAGTACTTC. It codes for CASSPRTGRGYEQYF.

The rearrangement joins TRBV4-2 to TRBJ2-5; D is possibly TRBD1 or TRBD2 (5 bases each). The tail of the sequence fits TRBJ2-7 better, so the J call may be wrong. The germline V gene encodes CDR1 LGHNA and CDR2 YNFKEQ. This CDR3 contains 14 residues. The CDR3, as DNA: TGTGCCAGCAGCCAAGATAGGGGACCCTACGAGCAGTACTTC. Its translation is CASSQDRGPYEQYF.

The genes are TRBV19 and TRBJ1-1, with a possible D match to TRBD1 (5 bases). The V gene lost 1 base and the J gene lost 1 base, with 13 bases spanning the gap. The CDR3 runs to 16 residues. Germline loops: CDR1 LNHDA, CDR2 SQIVND (reference sequence). The CDR3 region has the DNA TGTGCCAGTAGTATAGGTCTGGGGCTGGAGAACACTGAAGCTTTCTTT. Translating gives CASSIGLGLENTEAFF.

The genes are TRBV28 and TRBJ2-7; possibly TRBD2 for D (6 bases). The germline gives CDR1 MDHEN, CDR2 SYDVKM. V shed 5 bases and J shed 2 bases, with 16 bases lying between them. The CDR3 has 15 amino acids. The CDR3 region is CASSPPRGGPYEQYF. In nucleotides, the CDR3 is TGTGCCAGCAGTCCCCCTAGAGGAGGGCCCTACGAGCAGTACTTC.

This clone has more than one count but fewer than ten. One junction end does not reproduce the germline sequence, and a read error may be involved. V usage is TRBV29-1 and J usage is TRBJ1-2; 9 positions match TRBD1. The CDR3 covers 16 residues. Germline V gives CDR1 SQVTM, CDR2 ANQGSEA. The DNA for the CDR3 is TGCAGCGGTGAAGGTTGGACAGGGGAGGCTAACTATGGCTACACCTTC. Protein: CSGEGWTGEANYGYTF. Complete variable domain (other parts from reference TRBV29-1 and TRBJ1-2): SAVISQKPSRDICQRGTSLTIQCQVDSQVTMMFWYRQQPGQSLTLIATANQGSEATYESGFVIDKFPISRPNLTFSTLTVSNMSPEDSSIYLCSGEGWTGEANYGYTFGSGTRLTVV.

The count of this clone is one. This chain connects TRBV7-8 to TRBJ1-2; D is ambiguous. Looked up from germline, CDR1 is SGHVS and CDR2 is FQNEAQ. Trimming cost V 5 bases and J 6 bases, with 10 bases left between them. CDR3 length: 12 amino acids. The chain's CDR3 is CASSGRSDGYTF. CDR3 DNA: TGTGCCAGCAGCGGCAGATCAGATGGCTACACCTTC.

The rearrangement uses TRBV19 and TRBJ2-1; unclear D gene. The CDR3 contains 14 residues. Germline values: CDR1 LNHDA, CDR2 SQIVND (reference sequence). V dropped 1 base and J dropped 6 bases, with 10 bases sitting between them. The CDR3 coding sequence is TGTGCCAGTAGTATAGTTAAGGGATTCAATGAGCAGTTCTTC. Translated: CASSIVKGFNEQFF.

V is TRBV13 and J is TRBJ2-7; D gene unclear. Germline V gene lookup returns CDR1 PRHDT and CDR2 FYEKMQ (reference sequence). Trimming took 0 bases from V and 3 from J, leaving 9 bases between them. CDR3 length: 14 residues. The CDR3 DNA sequence: TGTGCCAGCAGCTTAGGCTTGACCATCTACGAGCAGTACTTC. Its protein is CASSLGLTIYEQYF.

V usage is TRBV4-1 and J usage is TRBJ2-7, with 11 nucleotides matching TRBD1. The CDR3 runs to 14 residues. Losses at the gene ends were 4 bases for V and 3 bases for J; bases not matched to a gene: 2. Germline loops: CDR1 MGHRA, CDR2 YSYEKL. The CDR3 region has the DNA TGCGCCAGCAGCCCCGGGACAGGGGGCTACGAGCAGTACTTC. Protein sequence: CASSPGTGGYEQYF.

This clone was detected only a few times. This chain uses TRBV28 with TRBJ2-3, with TRBD2 as a possible D gene (6 bases). CDR1 is MDHEN and CDR2 is SYDVKM in the germline V gene. With 5 bases removed from V and 5 bases from J, the gap between germline ends came to 14 bases. The CDR3 runs 14 residues. The CDR3 sequence: CASSLLREKDTQYF. In DNA form, the CDR3 reads TGTGCCAGCAGTCTACTCCGGGAGAAAGATACGCAGTATTTT.

The CDR3 nucleotides are TGTGCCAGCAGCCCTGGACAATACGAGCAGTACTTC. Its translation is CASSPGQYEQYF. This chain joins TRBV11-2 and TRBJ2-7; weak D call: TRBD1 (5 bases). The CDR3 extends over 12 amino acids. Trimming took 5 bases from V and 4 from J, leaving 9 bases between them. Germline loops: CDR1 SGHAT, CDR2 FQNNGV.